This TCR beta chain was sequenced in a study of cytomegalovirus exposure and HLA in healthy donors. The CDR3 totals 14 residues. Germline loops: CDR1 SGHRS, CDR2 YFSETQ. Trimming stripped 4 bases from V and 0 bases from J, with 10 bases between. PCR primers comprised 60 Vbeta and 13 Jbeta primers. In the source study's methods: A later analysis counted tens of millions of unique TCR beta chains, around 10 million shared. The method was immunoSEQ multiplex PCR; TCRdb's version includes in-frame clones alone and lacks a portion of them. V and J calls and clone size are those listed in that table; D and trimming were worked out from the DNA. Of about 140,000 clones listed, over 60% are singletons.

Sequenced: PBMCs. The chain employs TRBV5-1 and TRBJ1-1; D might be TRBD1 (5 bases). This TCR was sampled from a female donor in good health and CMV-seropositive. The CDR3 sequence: CASSRGTVNTEAFF. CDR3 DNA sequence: TGCGCCAGCAGCCGGGGGACGGTGAACACTGAAGCTTTCTTT.